This TCR beta chain was identified during a study of T cell repertoires in cytomegalovirus infection. Study overall: TCR beta signatures that were public indicated CMV infection and matching HLA type.

Study conclusions and caveats: Cumulated frequencies of public TCR beta families served to identify carriers of CMV plus the relevant HLA.

About this clonotype itself: Its specificity is not known.

This CDR3 contains 17 residues. The germline V gene has CDR1 SGHVT and CDR2 SQSDAQ. V was trimmed by 3 bases and J by 2 bases, leaving 18 bases between them. One entry per CDR3 protein results from TCRdb running MiXCR on the reads. The sample consists of 650,000 to 900,000 distinct CDR3 sequences, approximately 32% of them appearing once. Here the sequenced sample was cultured CD8+ T cells from PBMCs, taken from culture after CMV antigen stimulation. The V and J genes are TRBV7-4 and TRBJ2-3; D is ambiguous. This TCR derives from a human donor in good health (CMV status not recorded). Some clones in this sample may be carry-over from other donors' samples. The CDR3 bases are TGTGCCAGCAGCTTTAACATACTCGGCCAGCCCACAGATACGCAGTATTTT. Translated: CASSFNILGQPTDTQYF.